This T cell receptor beta chain was retrieved from a study of blood T cell repertoires in COVID-19. Repertoires were generated with immunoSEQ multiplex PCR, while TCRdb's copy carries only in-frame clones and drops some. The sample has roughly 380,000 clones; about nine tenths are singletons. The trim removed 2 bases at V and 5 bases at J, leaving 6 bases unmatched. The CDR3 consists of 14 residues. The germline V gene has CDR1 SGDLS and CDR2 YYNGEE. The chain links TRBV9 to TRBJ2-7, with 8 positions matching TRBD1. Material: PBMCs or T cells enriched from blood (not recorded which). The TCR comes from a woman aged 25-40 years who had been exposed to COVID-19. The CDR3 protein is CASSVSDRGNEQYF. In DNA, the CDR3 is TGTGCCAGCAGCGTGAGTGACAGGGGAAACGAGCAGTACTTC.